The next 26 T cell receptor beta chains were all read from a single sample in a study of blood T cells in healthy people across ages. Alongside a J-beta primer mix, a sample-barcoded 5' primer served in a second PCR lasting roughly 7 to 11 cycles. TCRdb processed the 5' RACE reads anew with MiXCR; each CDR3 protein has one entry. The data contain about 560,000 distinct CDR3 sequences, roughly a quarter of them singletons. These data also featured in a second study, about T cells of mothers and their children.

The sample taken for sequencing was blood. The receptors derive from a boy under 10 years old in good health.

For this clonotype: Mismatch with germline at one junction end may stem from a read error. V is TRBV7-9 and J is TRBJ2-5, with D possibly being TRBD1 or TRBD2 (5 bases each). From germline, CDR1 is SEHNR and CDR2 FQNEAQ (reference sequence). This CDR3 comprises 15 residues. The CDR3 loop is CASSLAPGYQETQYF. The DNA of the CDR3 is TGTGCCAGCAGTTTAGCGCCAGGGTACCAAGAGACCCAGTACTTC.

The sample holds a few counts of this clonotype. The chain employs TRBV30 and TRBJ1-2, with 11 bases fitting TRBD1. The CDR3 runs to 16 residues. After removal of 2 bases from V and 6 bases from J, the junction contained 11 bases not matched to a gene. Per germline, CDR1 GTSNPN and CDR2 SVGIG (reference sequence). The CDR3 DNA reads as TGTGCCTGGAGTACTTTTCGGACAGGGGGCAAGAATGGCTACACCTTC. It yields the protein CAWSTFRTGGKNGYTF.

The chain links TRBV29-1 to TRBJ2-1; D gene uncertain. The J call could be wrong; TRBJ2-7 is a better fit for the DNA end. CDR3 length: 12 residues. Germline V gene data show CDR1 as SQVTM and CDR2 as ANQGSEA. The CDR3 DNA reads as TGCAGCGGGAGCTCCCCCCCCTACGAGCAGTACTTC. Translation gives CSGSSPPYEQYF.

This clonotype turned up a few times. The chain is built from TRBV7-8 and TRBJ2-5, with 8 positions matching TRBD2. CDR1 and CDR2 from the germline V gene are SGHVS and FQNEAQ. J gave up 3 bases and V 8 bases, and 8 bases lay outside the gene matches. The CDR3 consists of 14 residues. The CDR3 sequence: CASGTRSAKETQYF. CDR3 DNA sequence: TGTGCCAGCGGGACTAGAAGTGCCAAAGAGACCCAGTACTTC. The full variable domain, rest sourced from reference TRBV7-8 and TRBJ2-5, is GAGVSQSPRYKVAKRGQDVALRCDPISGHVSLFWYQQALGQGPEFLTYFQNEAQLDKSGLPSDRFFAERPEGSVSTLKIQRTQQEDSAVYLCASGTRSAKETQYFGPGTRLLVL.

V is TRBV12-3 or TRBV12-4 and J is TRBJ1-1; D remains ambiguous. The CDR3 spans 14 residues. Trimming stripped 8 bases from V and 1 base from J, with 14 bases between. The CDR3 spells CASGMVPQNTEAFF. The CDR3 DNA reads as TGTGCCAGCGGAATGGTCCCACAGAACACTGAAGCTTTCTTT.

This clonotype came up a few times. The chain couples TRBV5-4 to TRBJ1-5, with D tentatively TRBD1 (5 bases). Germline CDR1 is SGHNT and CDR2 is YYREEE (reference sequence). Trimming took 0 bases from V and 7 from J, leaving 8 bases between them. This CDR3 is 13 amino acids long. The CDR3 region has the DNA TGTGCCAGCAGCTTGGAGAGGGACCAGCCCCAGCATTTT. This translates into CASSLERDQPQHF. The full variable domain, its missing parts supplied by reference TRBV5-4 and TRBJ1-5, is ETGVTQSPTHLIKTRGQQVTLRCSSQSGHNTVSWYQQALGQGPQFIFQYYREEENGRGNFPPRFSGLQFPNYSSELNVNALELDDSALYLCASSLERDQPQHFGDGTRLSIL.

This chain joins TRBV20-1 and TRBJ2-6; TRBD1 matches at 7 bases. The CDR3 covers 15 residues. From germline, CDR1 is DFQATT and CDR2 SNEGSKA (reference sequence). The V gene end was trimmed by 3 bases and the J gene end by 2 bases; junction bases not matched to a gene: 4. The CDR3 protein is CSASRGGPGANVLTF. CDR3 in DNA: TGCAGTGCTAGTAGAGGGGGCCCTGGGGCCAACGTCCTGACTTTC.

This clonotype was seen once. The V and J genes are TRBV5-1 and TRBJ1-4; 11 bases are a match to TRBD1. This CDR3 has 16 amino acids. The V gene end was trimmed by 4 bases and the J gene end by 5 bases; junction bases not matched to a gene: 7. Per germline, CDR1 SGHRS and CDR2 YFSETQ. CDR3 protein: CASSAGQGARNEKLFF. The CDR3, as DNA: TGCGCCAGCAGCGCCGGACAGGGGGCCCGAAATGAAAAACTGTTTTTT.

This clonotype was observed a handful of times. This sequence joins TRBV6-1 and TRBJ2-7; D gene uncertain. V was cut by 6 bases and J by 6 bases, with 9 bases left in between. This CDR3 contains 11 residues. The germline V gene has CDR1 MNHNS and CDR2 SASEGT. Here the CDR3 reads CASSLQLEQYF. The DNA of the CDR3 is TGTGCCAGCAGCCTCCAACTCGAGCAGTACTTC.

This clonotype has only a few counts. The chain joins TRBV3-1 to TRBJ2-5; maybe TRBD2 (5 bases). Germline lookup yields CDR1 LGHDT and CDR2 YNNKEL (reference sequence). This CDR3 has 14 amino acids. Trimming removed 3 bases at V and 4 bases at J, with 12 bases between. The CDR3 DNA is TGTGCCAGCAGCCATGCCGGACGGGGAGAGACCCAGTACTTC. Translating gives CASSHAGRGETQYF.

This clonotype has only a few counts. This chain uses TRBV6-1 with TRBJ2-1, with 10 bases matching TRBD2. The V segment lost 6 bases and the J segment 2 bases; nucleotides outside the gene matches: 10. The CDR3 runs to 17 residues. Germline V gives CDR1 MNHNS, CDR2 SASEGT. Here the CDR3 DNA reads TGTGCCAGCAGCCCCTGGGCTAGCGGGGGCCCCTACAATGAGCAGTTCTTC. Encoded protein: CASSPWASGGPYNEQFF.

Only a few counts were recorded for this clonotype. The V and J genes are TRBV29-1 and TRBJ2-5; D gene uncertain. Germline V gene sequence: CDR1 SQVTM, CDR2 ANQGSEA. CDR3 size: 15 residues. V lost 2 bases and J 5 bases, leaving 18 bases between the germline ends. This chain's CDR3 is CSVELQRVRTETQYF. CDR3 nucleotide sequence: TGCAGCGTTGAACTGCAACGCGTAAGAACGGAGACCCAGTACTTC.

This clonotype was counted only a few times. V is TRBV3-1 and J is TRBJ2-7; 7 bases align to TRBD2. The CDR3 spans 16 residues. The germline gives CDR1 LGHDT, CDR2 YNNKEL (reference sequence). V trimming: 0 bases; J trimming: 9 bases; junction bases outside the gene matches: 14. CDR3 DNA: TGTGCCAGCAGCCAAGAGTCCTGGGAGGGACCACGAGGGCAGTACTTC. Its protein product is CASSQESWEGPRGQYF.

This clonotype was counted between two and nine times. The chain carries TRBV12-3 or TRBV12-4 and TRBJ2-5; 9 bases are shared with TRBD2. The DNA end is a closer match to TRBJ2-1, so the J assignment may be wrong. This CDR3 is built from 15 residues. In DNA, the CDR3 is TGTGCCAGCAGTTTAATGACTAGCGGATACAATGAGCAGTTCTTC. It translates to CASSLMTSGYNEQFF.

V gene TRBV4-3 combines with J gene TRBJ2-3; a possible D gene is TRBD1 (5 bases). V shed 0 bases and J shed 0 bases, with 13 bases lying between them. The CDR3 is made up of 17 amino acids. CDR1 is LGHNA and CDR2 is YSLEER in the germline V gene. The CDR3 DNA follows: TGCGCCAGCAGCCAAGACCTGACAGCTTCTAGCACAGATACGCAGTATTTT. Protein: CASSQDLTASSTDTQYF.

J is TRBJ1-2 and V is TRBV4-1; TRBD1 matches at 7 bases. CDR1 is MGHRA and CDR2 is YSYEKL in the germline V gene. The CDR3 runs to 15 residues. The ends lost 3 bases at V and 3 bases at J; junction bases unmatched: 7. For the CDR3, the DNA is TGCGCCAGCAGCCACAAGACAGGGATGGACTATGGCTACACCTTC. Translated, it gives CASSHKTGMDYGYTF.

This clonotype was seen only a few times. The rearrangement joins TRBV20-1 to TRBJ2-3; D gene unclear. The CDR3 runs to 15 residues. V was clipped by 3 bases and J by 0 bases, with 13 bases between them. CDR1 is DFQATT, CDR2 SNEGSKA, per germline (reference sequence). Here the CDR3 DNA reads TGCAGTGCTAGGGATTCGCATGATAGCACAGATACGCAGTATTTT. Protein product: CSARDSHDSTDTQYF.

A remark on this clonotype: The limits of the CDR3 on the DNA are not certain, so only TCRdb's listed CDR3 is given. The V and J genes are TRBV6-5 and TRBJ2-2; TRBD1 is the table's D call, not checked against the DNA. The CDR3 has 14 residues if both end residues are counted. From germline, CDR1 is MNHEY and CDR2 SVGAGI. CDR3 amino acids: CASSSLTFGRELFF.

This clonotype was detected once. The V gene is TRBV20-1, the J gene TRBJ1-2; 7 bases match TRBD1. The CDR3 contains 12 residues. The trim removed 0 bases at V and 14 bases at J, leaving 9 bases unmatched. Looked up from germline, CDR1 is DFQATT and CDR2 is SNEGSKA (reference sequence). The CDR3 is CSAREGQPFSTF. In nucleotides, the CDR3 is TGCAGTGCTAGAGAGGGACAGCCCTTCTCTACCTTC.

The V and J genes are TRBV9 and TRBJ2-1; D perhaps matches TRBD2 (5 bases). The DNA end is a closer match to TRBJ2-5, so the J assignment may be wrong. The germline V gene has CDR1 SGDLS and CDR2 YYNGEE. The length of the CDR3 is 14 residues. Here the CDR3 reads CASSPISGRETQYF. CDR3 DNA: TGTGCCAGCAGCCCGATATCGGGGAGAGAGACCCAGTACTTC.

This clonotype appeared a few times. This sequence joins TRBV20-1 and TRBJ2-7; 11 bases match TRBD2. The CDR3 spans 14 residues. Germline V CDR1 and CDR2: DFQATT, SNEGSKA (reference sequence). The trim removed 4 bases at V and 3 bases at J, leaving 5 bases unmatched. CDR3 in DNA: TGCAGTGCTAAGTTAGCGGGGGGGTACTACGAGCAGTACTTC. Translation gives CSAKLAGGYYEQYF.

The chain joins TRBV30 to TRBJ1-1; D might be TRBD1 (5 bases). The V end lost 3 bases, the J end lost 7 bases, and 9 bases lay between the germline ends. The germline V gene encodes CDR1 GTSNPN and CDR2 SVGIG (reference sequence). The CDR3 runs 11 residues. The chain's CDR3 is CAWRGPLEAFF. CDR3 bases: TGTGCCTGGAGGGGACCCCTTGAAGCTTTCTTT. The complete variable domain, with remaining parts taken from reference TRBV30 and TRBJ1-1, reads SQTIHQWPATLVQPVGSPLSLECTVEGTSNPNLYWYRQAAGRGLQLLFYSVGIGQISSEVPQNLSASRPQDRQFILSSKKLLLSDSGFYLCAWRGPLEAFFGQGTRLTVV.

The chain couples TRBV12-3 or TRBV12-4 to TRBJ2-5; D unclear. The CDR3 spans 15 residues. The V and J ends lost 3 bases and 2 bases respectively, with 13 bases between them. CDR3 residues: CASSFFTRLQETQYF. The CDR3, as DNA: TGTGCCAGCAGTTTTTTTACCAGATTACAAGAGACCCAGTACTTC.

The chain links TRBV6-5 to TRBJ2-7; the D is unclear. V lost 8 bases and J lost 6, with 11 bases in between. The CDR3 runs to 11 residues. The germline V gene encodes CDR1 MNHEY and CDR2 SVGAGI. The CDR3 region has the DNA TGTGCCAGCCATTCCACCGGCGAGCAGTACTTC. Translated, it gives CASHSTGEQYF.

A few counts support this clonotype. The chain combines TRBV10-2 with TRBJ2-1; weak D call: TRBD2 (5 bases). Germline CDR1 reads WSHSY; CDR2 reads SAAADI. This CDR3 has 13 amino acids. The V gene lost 6 bases and the J gene lost 0 bases, with 6 bases spanning the gap. The chain's CDR3 is CASRADSYNEQFF. The DNA for the CDR3 is TGCGCCAGCAGAGCGGACTCCTACAATGAGCAGTTCTTC.

Regarding this clonotype: At one of its ends the junction is not consistent with the germline gene, which may arise from a read error. Written as DNA, the CDR3 is TGTGCCAGCAGCCATGGAGGGGACAGGGCCTTCTTC. Translated, it gives CASSHGGDRAFF. The V gene is TRBV11-2, the J gene TRBJ2-5, with TRBD1 identical over 9 bases. The CDR3 is 12 amino acids. Germline CDR1 SGHAT, CDR2 FQNNGV.